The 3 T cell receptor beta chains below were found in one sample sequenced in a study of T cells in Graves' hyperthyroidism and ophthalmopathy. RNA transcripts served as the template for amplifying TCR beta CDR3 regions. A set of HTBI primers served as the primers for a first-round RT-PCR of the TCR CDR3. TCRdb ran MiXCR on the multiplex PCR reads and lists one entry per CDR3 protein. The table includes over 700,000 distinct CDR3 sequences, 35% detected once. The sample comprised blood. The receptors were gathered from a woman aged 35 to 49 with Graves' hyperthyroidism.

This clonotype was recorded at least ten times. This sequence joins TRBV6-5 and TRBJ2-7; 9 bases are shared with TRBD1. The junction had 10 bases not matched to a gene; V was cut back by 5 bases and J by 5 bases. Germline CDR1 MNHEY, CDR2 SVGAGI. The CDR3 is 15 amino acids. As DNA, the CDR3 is TGTGCCAGCAGTCTAACCGGGACAGGGATCAACGAGCAGTACTTC. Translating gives CASSLTGTGINEQYF.

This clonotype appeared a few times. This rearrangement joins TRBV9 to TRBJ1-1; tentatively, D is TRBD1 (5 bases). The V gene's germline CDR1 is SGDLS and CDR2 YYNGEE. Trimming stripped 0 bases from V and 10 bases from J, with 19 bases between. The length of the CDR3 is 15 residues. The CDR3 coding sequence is TGTGCCAGCAGCGTAGTGGCAGACCTCCGCGGGACAGCTTTCTTT. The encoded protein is CASSVVADLRGTAFF.

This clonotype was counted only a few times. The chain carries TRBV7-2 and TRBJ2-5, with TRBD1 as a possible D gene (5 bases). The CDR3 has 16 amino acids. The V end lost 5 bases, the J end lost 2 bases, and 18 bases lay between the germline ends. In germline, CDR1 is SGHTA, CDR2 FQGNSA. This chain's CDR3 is CASSPSPQGFQETQYF. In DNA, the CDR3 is TGTGCCAGCAGCCCAAGTCCCCAGGGATTTCAAGAGACCCAGTACTTC.